Listed below are T cell receptor beta chains from one sample, sequenced in a study of blood T cell repertoires in COVID-19. Assay used: immunoSEQ multiplex PCR; TCRdb lists only in-frame clones, some missing. The repertoire includes tens of thousands of clones, about nine tenths of them detected once, and 1.9% sits in the top ten. The sample was peripheral blood. The receptors were gathered from a woman aged 50 to 65 in a cohort sampled during active COVID-19. CDR3s include the opening cysteine and the closing phenylalanine or tryptophan. A D gene is named only where the DNA matches it firmly. Some rows have no size entry. The others give once, few or many, or a class for an expanded clone.

j_gene	v_gene	d_gene	abundance	CDR3nt	CDR3aa
TRBJ2-6	TRBV19	TRBD1	-	TGTGCCAGTAGTCTAGGACAGGCGTACTTCTCTGGGGCCAACGTCCTGACTTTC	CASSLGQAYFSGANVLTF
TRBJ2-1	TRBV19	-	-	TGTGCCAGTAGCCCCGGGACTCTCCACAATGAGCAGTTCTTC	CASSPGTLHNEQFF
TRBJ2-7	TRBV12-5	-	-	TGTGCTAGTGGTTTGGTAGGAGGGGCCTTCTACGAGCAGTACTTC	CASGLVGGAFYEQYF
TRBJ1-1	TRBV6-5	-	once	TGTGCCAGCAGTTACTCGTCGTGGCCGGGGACTGAAGCTTTCTTT	CASSYSSWPGTEAFF
TRBJ2-4	TRBV24-1	TRBD1	-	TGTGCCACCAGTGAGGGGACAGAAAACATTCAGTACTTC	CATSEGTENIQYF
TRBJ2-1	TRBV7-9	TRBD2	-	TGTGCCAGCAGCGAGAGCGGGAAGACCTACAATGAGCAGTTCTTC	CASSESGKTYNEQFF
TRBJ2-5	TRBV6-1	-	-	TGTGCCAGCAGTGAACACCCTGGCGAGACCCAGTACTTC	CASSEHPGETQYF
TRBJ2-3	TRBV3-1/TRBV3-2	-	-	TGTGCCAGCAGCTCCAGTCCAGATACGCAGTATTTT	CASSSSPDTQYF
TRBJ2-7	TRBV2	TRBD1	-	TGTGCCAGCAGTGAACATGGTGGGACAGGGTACGAGCAGTACTTC	CASSEHGGTGYEQYF
TRBJ2-1	TRBV7-3	-	-	TGTGCCAGCAGTCAAAGCGCGGGGGCGGGCAATGAGCAGTTCTTC	CASSQSAGAGNEQFF
TRBJ1-1	TRBV29-1	-	-	TGCAGCGTTGTCATCATTTCGAACACTGAAGCTTTCTTT	CSVVIISNTEAFF
TRBJ2-2	TRBV5-1	TRBD1	-	TGCGCCAGCAGGCCGGACAGGGTTAGATCCGGGGAGCTGTTTTTT	CASRPDRVRSGELFF
TRBJ1-3	TRBV3-1/TRBV3-2	TRBD1	-	TGTGCCAGCAGCCAATACCGGGACAGCTTTTCTTACTCTGGAAACACCATATATTTT	CASSQYRDSFSYSGNTIYF
TRBJ1-5	TRBV2	TRBD1	few	TGTGCCAGCAGTGAAATAGGGGGCGTTCATCAGCCCCAGCATTTT	CASSEIGGVHQPQHF
TRBJ2-2	TRBV5-1	-	-	TGCGCCAGCAGCTCAGACACGAACACCGGGGAGCTGTTTTTT	CASSSDTNTGELFF
TRBJ2-7	TRBV11-3	TRBD1	-	TGTGCCAGCAGCTACGGACAGGGGGCCATCTACGAGCAGTACTTC	CASSYGQGAIYEQYF
TRBJ2-5	TRBV25-1	-	-	TGTGCCAGCAGTGACAGTCCAGGGAACCAAGAGACCCAGTACTTC	CASSDSPGNQETQYF
TRBJ2-3	TRBV7-9	TRBD2	-	TGTGCCAGCAGCCCGAATTTAGCGGGGGGGGATACGCAGTATTTT	CASSPNLAGGDTQYF
TRBJ2-3	TRBV25-1	-	-	TGTGCCAGCAGTGACCAGGTAGGGGCCACAGATACGCAGTATTTT	CASSDQVGATDTQYF
TRBJ2-7	TRBV10-3	-	-	TGTGCCATCCGCAGTAATTACGAGCAGTACTTC	CAIRSNYEQYF
TRBJ1-4	TRBV18	TRBD1	-	TGTGCCAGCTCCCCCATGACAGGGTCCGCAACTAATGAAAAACTGTTTTTT	CASSPMTGSATNEKLFF
TRBJ1-1	TRBV5-6	TRBD1	-	TGTGCCAGCAGCTGGTGGACAGGCGACGAAGCTTTCTTT	CASSWWTGDEAFF
TRBJ2-4	TRBV20-1	-	once	TGCAGTGCTAGTGCCTTTTTAGCCAAAAACATTCAGTACTTC	CSASAFLAKNIQYF
TRBJ2-1	TRBV7-9	-	-	TGTGCCAGCGGACAGATTTACAATGAGCAGTTCTTC	CASGQIYNEQFF
TRBJ2-7	TRBV5-4	TRBD1	-	TGTGCCAGCAGCTTGCAGGGGGCCTACGAGCAGTACTTC	CASSLQGAYEQYF
TRBJ2-1	TRBV3-1/TRBV3-2	-	-	TGTGCCAGCAGCCAAGGGGGGCGGTCCAATGAGCAGTTCTTC	CASSQGGRSNEQFF
TRBJ2-1	TRBV3-1/TRBV3-2	TRBD2	-	TGTGCCAGCAGCCAAACGCTCCTAGCGGGGGGGAGGAATGAGCAGTTCTTC	CASSQTLLAGGRNEQFF
TRBJ2-2	TRBV5-6	-	-	TGTGCCAGCACCGACACCGGGGAGCTGTTTTTT	CASTDTGELFF
TRBJ2-6	TRBV9	-	-	TGTGCCAGCAGCGATTCAGGGGTTCGCAGTGGGGCCAACGTCCTGACTTTC	CASSDSGVRSGANVLTF
TRBJ2-7	TRBV5-1	-	-	TGCGCCAGCAGCATCGGACATCTCTCCTACGAGCAGTACTTC	CASSIGHLSYEQYF
TRBJ2-7	TRBV28	TRBD2	-	TGTGCCAGCAGTGGAGGAGCTGGAGGGGGCATAGGTAGCGGGAGTGGCGAGCAGTACTTC	CASSGGAGGGIGSGSGEQYF
TRBJ1-1	TRBV19	-	-	TGTGCCAGTATAAGAGGGGGTGTGGGGCACATGAACACTGAAGCTTTCTTT	CASIRGGVGHMNTEAFF
TRBJ1-1	TRBV18	-	-	TGTGCCAGCTCATCACAGGAGCTGAACACTGAAGCTTTCTTT	CASSSQELNTEAFF
TRBJ1-2	TRBV5-6	-	-	TGTGCCAGCAGGCCCCGGGGAGGGGGAGACTATGGCTACACCTTC	CASRPRGGGDYGYTF
TRBJ1-6	TRBV2	-	-	TGTGCCAGCAGTGCACAGAATAATTCACCCCTCCACTTT	CASSAQNNSPLHF
TRBJ2-3	TRBV24-1	-	-	TGTGCCACCAGTGATTTGGTACAATTCACAGATACGCAGTATTTT	CATSDLVQFTDTQYF
TRBJ2-5	TRBV7-9	-	-	TGTGCCAGCAGCTTAGGTCGGGACAGGCGGGAGCAGTACTTC	CASSLGRDRREQYF
TRBJ2-1	TRBV5-4	TRBD2	-	TGTGCCAGCAGCTCCGCGGGGGGTCCCCTCTACAATGAGCAGTTCTTC	CASSSAGGPLYNEQFF
TRBJ1-1	TRBV5-5	TRBD1	-	TGTGCCAGCAGCCCTCCGGGACAGGTACCCACTGAAGCTTTCTTT	CASSPPGQVPTEAFF
TRBJ2-3	TRBV5-3	-	-	TGTGCCAGAAAGGGGCCTATTCAGGATACGCAGTATTTT	CARKGPIQDTQYF
TRBJ2-2	TRBV29-1	-	-	TGCAGCGCCATACAGGTACCCAACGGGGAGCTGTTTTTT	CSAIQVPNGELFF
TRBJ2-5	TRBV30	TRBD2	-	TGTGCCTCGGCTAGCGGGGGGTTAGGGGAGACCCAGTACTTC	CASASGGLGETQYF
TRBJ1-2	TRBV14	TRBD1	-	TGTGCCAGCAGCCAAGACGGTTTCGGACAGGGTAGAAGCTATGGCTACACCTTC	CASSQDGFGQGRSYGYTF
TRBJ2-1	TRBV3-1/TRBV3-2	-	-	TGTGCCAGCAGCCAAGATACCGGACTACAGTTCTTC	CASSQDTGLQFF
TRBJ1-2	TRBV5-4	-	once	TGTGCCAGCAGCCCCGACAGTAACTATGGCTACACCTTC	CASSPDSNYGYTF
TRBJ2-3	TRBV5-1	TRBD2	-	TGCGCCAGCAGCTCCTCCGGGACTAGCGGGAGTGATACGCAGTATTTT	CASSSSGTSGSDTQYF
TRBJ2-7	TRBV2	-	-	TGTGCCAGCACTCAAGAGAGGGACTCCTACGAGCAGTACTTC	CASTQERDSYEQYF